This T cell receptor (beta chain) is drawn from a study of monozygotic twins with inflammatory bowel disease. A word on this clonotype: What it recognizes is unknown.

CDR3 size: 13 residues. Study results and caveats: Among IBD patients, fewer clonotypes were shared with others than among healthy twins, especially with disease activity.

Researchers generated cDNA in eight separate reactions per sample. TCRdb re-called the 5' RACE reads; one entry per CDR3 protein, DNA not given. The sample table includes more than 95,000 distinct CDR3 sequences. The sequenced sample was blood. J is TRBJ2-1 and V is TRBV12-3 or TRBV12-4. The receptor comes from a human donor with ulcerative colitis or Crohn's disease, or a healthy co-twin of an affected twin (not recorded which). This CDR3 is CASSFWGFNEQFF.